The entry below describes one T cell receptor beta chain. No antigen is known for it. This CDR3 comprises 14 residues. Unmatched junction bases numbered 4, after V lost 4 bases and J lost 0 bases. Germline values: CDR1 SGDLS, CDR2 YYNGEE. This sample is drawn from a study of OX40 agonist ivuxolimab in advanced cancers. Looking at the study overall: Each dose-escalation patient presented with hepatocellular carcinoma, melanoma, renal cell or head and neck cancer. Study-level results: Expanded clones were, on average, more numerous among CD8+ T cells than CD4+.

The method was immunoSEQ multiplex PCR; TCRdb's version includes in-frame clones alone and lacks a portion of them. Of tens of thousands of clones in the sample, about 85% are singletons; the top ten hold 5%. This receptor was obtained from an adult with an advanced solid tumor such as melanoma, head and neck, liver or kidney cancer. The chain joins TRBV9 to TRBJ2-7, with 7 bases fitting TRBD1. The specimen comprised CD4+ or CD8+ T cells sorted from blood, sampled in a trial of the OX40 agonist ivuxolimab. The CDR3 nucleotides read TGTGCCAGCAGCCGACAGGGAGCCTCCTACGAGCAGTACTTC. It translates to CASSRQGASYEQYF.